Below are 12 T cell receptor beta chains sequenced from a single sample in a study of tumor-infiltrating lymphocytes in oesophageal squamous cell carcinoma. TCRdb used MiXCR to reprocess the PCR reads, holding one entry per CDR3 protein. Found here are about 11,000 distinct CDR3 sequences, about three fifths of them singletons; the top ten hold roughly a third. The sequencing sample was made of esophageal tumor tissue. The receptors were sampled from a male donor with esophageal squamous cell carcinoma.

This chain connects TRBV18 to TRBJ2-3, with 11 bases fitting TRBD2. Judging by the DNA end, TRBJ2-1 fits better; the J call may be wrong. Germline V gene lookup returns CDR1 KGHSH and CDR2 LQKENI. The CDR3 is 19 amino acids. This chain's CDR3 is CASSPRASGGSSSYNEQFF. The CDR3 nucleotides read TGTGCCAGCTCACCTCGGGCTAGCGGGGGGAGTAGCTCCTACAATGAGCAGTTCTTC.

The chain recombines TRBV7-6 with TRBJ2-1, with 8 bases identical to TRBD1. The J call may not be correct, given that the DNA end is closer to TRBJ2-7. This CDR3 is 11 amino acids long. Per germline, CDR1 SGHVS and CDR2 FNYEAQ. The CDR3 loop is CASSTGGEQYF. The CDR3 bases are TGTGCCAGCAGCACAGGGGGCGAGCAGTACTTC.

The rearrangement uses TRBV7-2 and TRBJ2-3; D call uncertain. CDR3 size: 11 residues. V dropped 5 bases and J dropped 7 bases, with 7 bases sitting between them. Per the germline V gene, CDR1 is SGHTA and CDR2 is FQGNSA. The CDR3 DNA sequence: TGTGCCAGCAGCCGGACCTATACGCAGTATTTT. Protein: CASSRTYTQYF.

In DNA, the CDR3 is TGTGCCAGCAGCTTAGCGGCGGAATCCTACAATGAGCAGTTCTTC. This codes for CASSLAAESYNEQFF. V usage is TRBV7-6 and J usage is TRBJ2-1, with unresolved D. Trimming left V 0 bases short and J 1 base short, with 7 bases between. Germline values: CDR1 SGHVS, CDR2 FNYEAQ. CDR3 length: 15 residues.

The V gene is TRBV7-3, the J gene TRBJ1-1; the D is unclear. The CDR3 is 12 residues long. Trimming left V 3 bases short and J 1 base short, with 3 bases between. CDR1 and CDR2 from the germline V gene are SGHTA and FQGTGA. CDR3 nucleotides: TGTGCCAGCAGCTTGACGAACACTGAAGCTTTCTTT. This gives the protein CASSLTNTEAFF.

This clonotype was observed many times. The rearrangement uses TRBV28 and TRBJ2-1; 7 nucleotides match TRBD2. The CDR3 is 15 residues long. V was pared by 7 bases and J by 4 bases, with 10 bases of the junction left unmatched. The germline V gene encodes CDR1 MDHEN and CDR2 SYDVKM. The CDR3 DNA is TGTGCCAGCAACCCTACCGGGACTATTTACAATGAGCAGTTCTTC. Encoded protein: CASNPTGTIYNEQFF.

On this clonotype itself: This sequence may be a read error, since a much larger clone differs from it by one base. CDR3 protein: CASSLATASGSNEQYF. The CDR3 DNA sequence: TGTGCCAGCAGCTTAGCCACGGCTAGCGGGAGCAATGAGCAGTACTTC. The chain carries TRBV7-6 and TRBJ2-3; the match to TRBD2 covers 10 bases. Judging by the DNA end, TRBJ2-7 fits better; the J call may be wrong. Germline-derived CDR1 and CDR2 are SGHVS and FNYEAQ. This CDR3 is 16 amino acids long.

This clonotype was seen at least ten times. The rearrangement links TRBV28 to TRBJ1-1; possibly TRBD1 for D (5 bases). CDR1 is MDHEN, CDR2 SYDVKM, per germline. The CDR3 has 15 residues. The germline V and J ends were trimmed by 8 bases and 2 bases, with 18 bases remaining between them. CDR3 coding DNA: TGTGCCAGCTCCTCCGACAGTTCAGGAAACACTGAAGCTTTCTTT. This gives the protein CASSSDSSGNTEAFF. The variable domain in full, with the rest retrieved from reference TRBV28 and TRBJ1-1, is DVKVTQSSRYLVKRTGEKVFLECVQDMDHENMFWYRQDPGLGLRLIYFSYDVKMKEKGDIPEGYSVSREKKERFSLILESASTNQTSMYLCASSSDSSGNTEAFFGQGTRLTVV.

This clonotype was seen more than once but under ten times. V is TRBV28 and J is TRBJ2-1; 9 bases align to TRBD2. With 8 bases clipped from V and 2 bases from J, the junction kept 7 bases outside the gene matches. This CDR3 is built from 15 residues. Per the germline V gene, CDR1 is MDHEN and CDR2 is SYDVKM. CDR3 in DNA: TGTGCCAGCGTAGCGGGAGTGCTAACCTACAATGAGCAGTTCTTC. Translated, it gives CASVAGVLTYNEQFF.

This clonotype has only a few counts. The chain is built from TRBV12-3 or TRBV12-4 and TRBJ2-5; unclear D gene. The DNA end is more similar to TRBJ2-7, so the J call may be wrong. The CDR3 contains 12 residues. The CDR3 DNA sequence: TGTGCCAGCAGTAAAAGGTCCTACGAGCAGTACTTC. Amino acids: CASSKRSYEQYF.

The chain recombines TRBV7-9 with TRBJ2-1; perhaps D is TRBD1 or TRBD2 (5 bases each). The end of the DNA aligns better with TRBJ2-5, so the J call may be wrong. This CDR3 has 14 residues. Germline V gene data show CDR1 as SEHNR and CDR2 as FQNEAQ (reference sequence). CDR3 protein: CASSSRPGTETQYF. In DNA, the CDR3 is TGTGCCAGCAGCTCGCGGCCAGGGACGGAGACCCAGTACTTC.

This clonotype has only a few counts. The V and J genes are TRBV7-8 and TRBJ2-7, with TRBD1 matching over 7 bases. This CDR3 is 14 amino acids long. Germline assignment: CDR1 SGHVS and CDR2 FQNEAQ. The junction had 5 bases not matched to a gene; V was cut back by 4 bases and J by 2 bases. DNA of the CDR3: TGTGCCAGCAGCTCGACAGGGAGTCCCTACGAGCAGTACTTC. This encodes CASSSTGSPYEQYF.